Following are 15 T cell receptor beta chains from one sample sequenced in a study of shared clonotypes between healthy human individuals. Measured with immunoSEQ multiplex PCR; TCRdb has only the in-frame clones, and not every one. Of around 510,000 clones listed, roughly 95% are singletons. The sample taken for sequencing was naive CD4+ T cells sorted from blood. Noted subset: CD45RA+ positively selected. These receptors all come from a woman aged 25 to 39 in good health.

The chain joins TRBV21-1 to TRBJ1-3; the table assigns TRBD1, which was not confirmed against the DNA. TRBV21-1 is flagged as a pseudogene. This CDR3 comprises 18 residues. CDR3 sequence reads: CASSKGQGGKSFGNTIYF. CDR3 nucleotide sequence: TGTGCCAGCAGCAAAGGCCAGGGGGGCAAGAGTTTTGGAAACACCATATATTTT.

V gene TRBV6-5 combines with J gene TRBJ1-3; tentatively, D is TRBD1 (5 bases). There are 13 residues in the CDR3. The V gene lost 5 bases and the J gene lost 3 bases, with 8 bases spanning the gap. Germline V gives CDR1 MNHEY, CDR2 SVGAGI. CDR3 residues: CASSEGLGNTIYF. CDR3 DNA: TGTGCCAGCAGTGAGGGGCTTGGAAACACCATATATTTT.

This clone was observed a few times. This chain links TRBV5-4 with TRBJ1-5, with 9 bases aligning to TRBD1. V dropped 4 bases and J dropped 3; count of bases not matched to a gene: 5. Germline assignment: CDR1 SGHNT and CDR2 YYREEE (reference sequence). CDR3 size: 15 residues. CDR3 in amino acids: CASSAGTGYNQPQHF. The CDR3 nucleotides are TGTGCCAGCAGCGCCGGGACAGGGTACAATCAGCCCCAGCATTTT.

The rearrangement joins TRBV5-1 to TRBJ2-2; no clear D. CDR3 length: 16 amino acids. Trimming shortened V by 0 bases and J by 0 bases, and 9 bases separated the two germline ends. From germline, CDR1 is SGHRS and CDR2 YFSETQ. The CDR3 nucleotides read TGCGCCAGCAGCTTGGGGGCTAGGGCGAACACCGGGGAGCTGTTTTTT. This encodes CASSLGARANTGELFF.

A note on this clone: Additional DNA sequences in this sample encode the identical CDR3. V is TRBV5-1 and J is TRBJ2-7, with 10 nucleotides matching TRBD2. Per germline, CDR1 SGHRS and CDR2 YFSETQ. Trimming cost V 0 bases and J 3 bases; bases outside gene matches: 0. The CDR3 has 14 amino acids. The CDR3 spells CASSLASGSYEQYF. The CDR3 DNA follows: TGCGCCAGCAGCTTGGCTAGCGGGAGCTACGAGCAGTACTTC.

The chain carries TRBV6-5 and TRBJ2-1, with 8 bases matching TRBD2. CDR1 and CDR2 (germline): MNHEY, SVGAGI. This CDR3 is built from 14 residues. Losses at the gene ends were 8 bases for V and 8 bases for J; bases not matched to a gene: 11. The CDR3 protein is CASCLAGPSDEQFF. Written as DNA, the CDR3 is TGTGCCAGCTGTCTAGCGGGCCCCTCAGATGAGCAGTTCTTC.

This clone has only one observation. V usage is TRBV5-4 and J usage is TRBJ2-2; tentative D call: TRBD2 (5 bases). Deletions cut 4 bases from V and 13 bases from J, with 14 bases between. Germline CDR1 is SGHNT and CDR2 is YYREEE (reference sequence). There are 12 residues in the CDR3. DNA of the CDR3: TGTGCCAGCAGCATTACCAGCGGTCTGCTGTTTTTT. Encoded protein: CASSITSGLLFF.

The CDR3 coding sequence is TGTGCCAGCAGTGAACGGCAGGGCAATATCTATGGCTACACCTTC. Translation: CASSERQGNIYGYTF. The chain has TRBV2 and TRBJ1-2, with D possibly being TRBD1 (5 bases). V was clipped by 2 bases and J by 4 bases, with 14 bases between them. Germline CDR1 is SNHLY and CDR2 is FYNNEI. The length of the CDR3 is 15 residues.

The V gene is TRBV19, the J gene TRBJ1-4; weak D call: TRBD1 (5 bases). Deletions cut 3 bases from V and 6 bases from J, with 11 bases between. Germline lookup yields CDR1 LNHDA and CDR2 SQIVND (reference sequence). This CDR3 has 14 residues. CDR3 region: CASSMGRVYEKLFF. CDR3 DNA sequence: TGTGCCAGTAGTATGGGCAGGGTGTATGAAAAACTGTTTTTT.

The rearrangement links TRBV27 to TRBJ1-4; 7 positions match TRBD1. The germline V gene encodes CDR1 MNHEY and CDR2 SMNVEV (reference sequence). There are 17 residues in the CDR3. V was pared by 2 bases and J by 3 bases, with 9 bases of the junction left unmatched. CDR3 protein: CASSLSGRGFSNEKLFF. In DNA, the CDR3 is TGTGCCAGCAGTTTAAGCGGCAGGGGGTTTTCTAATGAAAAACTGTTTTTT. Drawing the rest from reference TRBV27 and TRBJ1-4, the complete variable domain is EAQVTQNPRYLITVTGKKLTVTCSQNMNHEYMSWYRQDPGLGLRQIYYSMNVEVTDKGDVPEGYKVSRKEKRNFPLILESPSPNQTSLYFCASSLSGRGFSNEKLFFGSGTQLSVL.

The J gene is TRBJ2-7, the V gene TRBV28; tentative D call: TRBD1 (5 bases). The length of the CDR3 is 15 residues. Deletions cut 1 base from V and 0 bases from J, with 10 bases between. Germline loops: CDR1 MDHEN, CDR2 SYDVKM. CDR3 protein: CASSLSTDYSYEQYF. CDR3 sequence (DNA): TGTGCCAGCAGTTTATCGACAGATTACTCCTACGAGCAGTACTTC.

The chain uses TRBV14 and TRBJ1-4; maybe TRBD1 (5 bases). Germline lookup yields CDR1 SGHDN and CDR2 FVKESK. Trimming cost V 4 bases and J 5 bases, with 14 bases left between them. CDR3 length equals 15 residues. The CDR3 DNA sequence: TGTGCCAGCAGCCCTGACAGAATAACAAATGAAAAACTGTTTTTT. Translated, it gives CASSPDRITNEKLFF.

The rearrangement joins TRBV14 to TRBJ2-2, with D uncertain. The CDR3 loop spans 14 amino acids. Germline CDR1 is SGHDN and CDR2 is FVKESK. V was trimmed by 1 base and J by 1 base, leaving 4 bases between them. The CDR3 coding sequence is TGTGCCAGCAGCCAAGGATTGAACACCGGGGAGCTGTTTTTT. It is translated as CASSQGLNTGELFF.

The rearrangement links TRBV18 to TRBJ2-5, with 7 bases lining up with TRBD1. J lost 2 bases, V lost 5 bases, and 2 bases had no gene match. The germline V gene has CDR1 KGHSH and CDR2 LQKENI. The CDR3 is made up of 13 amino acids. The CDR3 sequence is CASSWGQQETQYF. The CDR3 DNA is TGTGCCAGCTCATGGGGACAGCAAGAGACCCAGTACTTC.

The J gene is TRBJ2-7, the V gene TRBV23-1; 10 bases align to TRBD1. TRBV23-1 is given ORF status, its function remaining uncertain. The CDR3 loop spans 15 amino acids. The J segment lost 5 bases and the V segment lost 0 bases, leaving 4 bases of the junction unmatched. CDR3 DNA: TGCGCCAGCAGTCAATCGGACAGGGGGACGCACGAGCAGTACTTC. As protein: CASSQSDRGTHEQYF.